This TCR beta chain was sequenced for a study of blood T cells in healthy people across ages. About the research overall: Researchers report that template switching captured about one barcoded beta molecule per two T cells. Whole-study findings and limits: The CMV status of each donor remained undetermined, and this could have confounded shifts in expanded clonotypes.

V was pared by 2 bases and J by 11 bases, with 21 bases between. The CDR3 covers 15 residues. Germline V lookup: CDR1 SGHVS, CDR2 FQNEAQ. Investigators took 9.5 to 10 milliliters of peripheral blood from every donor. As concerns this clonotype: Its antigen is not identified.

A second PCR of 7 to 11 cycles used a sample-barcoded 5' primer and a J-beta primer mix. Sequencing recovered at least 2.5 million CDR3-containing paired-end reads from each sample. Each CDR3 protein is one row after TCRdb ran MiXCR on the 5' RACE reads. Found here are 650,000 to 1,000,000 distinct CDR3 sequences, under 40% of them singletons; the top ten hold around 13%. Input material: blood. The chain links TRBV7-8 to TRBJ2-5; possibly TRBD2 for D (5 bases). The clonotype was recovered from a man younger than 35 in good health. The CDR3 coding sequence is TGTGCCAGCAGCTTAATCGGCCGGGCCGCGGAGGAGCAGTACTTC. Protein: CASSLIGRAAEEQYF.